This T cell receptor beta chain was obtained from a study of beta chain features in type 1 diabetes (dated by TCRdb to the late 2010s). With regard to the full study: Patients and healthy donors did not differ in mean age, gender distribution, total cell number or subset yield. Across all samples, fewer than 130 million sorted cells were examined, and cell number per subset correlated strongly with RNA yield. The study compared TCRB repertoires of sorted circulating CD4+ T cell subsets between recently diagnosed type 1 diabetes patients and matched healthy donors. Regulatory and stem cell-like memory subsets were obtained from only 8 patients and roughly eight healthy donors, while naive and central memory subsets were obtained from all 30 or so donors.

Each donor gave one peripheral blood draw, averaging approximately 0.12 L, which was collected into heparinised tubes. A BD FACSAria II was used to sort naive, central memory, regulatory and stem cell-like memory CD4+ T cells with a panel that included CD45RO, CCR7, CD25, CD127, CD95 and CD27. All sorted populations exceeded 95% purity. PBMCs were isolated right away by Lymphoprep density gradient centrifugation and were stained directly, without culture. Samples were stained and sorted in pairs, with one healthy donor and one patient per experiment, so that batch effects were minimized. Of note for this clone: No antigen is known for it. The input lacks base qualities; no much larger clone sits a single base away.

For CDR1 and CDR2, the germline V gene lists SGHTA and FQGTGA. Trimming leaves V shorter by 1 base and J shorter by 2 bases, with the junction holding 9 bases beyond the gene matches. From cysteine to phenylalanine, the CDR3 is 17 amino acids long. The CDR3 DNA has 51 bases and is translated from base 1. The entire isolated RNA was reverse transcribed using the High Capacity cDNA Reverse Transcription Kit, and thus expressed TCRB transcripts were sequenced. Deep immunoSEQ sequencing was performed on naive, central memory and regulatory T cell samples, with an average of about 4 million total reads per sample. After sorted cells were lysed in RLT buffer, RNA was extracted with DNase-treated RNeasy Micro or Mini kits, with the choice depending on cell number. Each cell subset was processed on its own to prevent cross-contamination, while patient and healthy donor samples were processed together. Using the immunoSEQ multiplex PCR, TCRB sequences were amplified from cDNA into 87-bp fragments spanning the CDR3 region. The amplicons were sequenced using the Illumina HiSeq platform. The original methods were these. Synthetic template baselines were used to correct PCR bias computationally, reads within Hamming distance 2 were collapsed together, and singletons that could not be merged were discarded. Reads were aligned against IMGT to assign V, D and J genes, CDR3 length and insertions or deletions at six rearrangement sites. Within each subset, clonotype counts were normalized to the number of sorted cells before true diversity and Gini coefficients were calculated with the tcR R package. The overlap coefficient, calculated on TCRB nucleotide sequences, was used to measure repertoire sharing. Out-of-frame TCRB sequences from naive cells were analyzed to stand in for the pre-selection repertoire. Drawn from immuneACCESS, this table holds only the in-frame rearrangements with V and J called that TCRdb kept. Clones are partly lost; checked studies trace under half to an unresolved V gene and leave the rest unexplained. For V, J and clone size, that table is used; D and trimming come from the DNA. This sample gives 200,000 to 300,000 clones in total; approximately 20% of them show up just once. The biggest ten clones account for less than 0.03% of the sample.

General study outcomes and caveats: Only small numbers of individuals were included in the HLA sub-analyses, which left unresolved whether HLA type had any influence on TCRB rearrangement. Sequencing cDNA rather than genomic DNA could over-represent highly expressing activated cells, although activation and CD3 levels did not differ between groups. Fewer insertions and more nucleotide deletions at VDJ recombination sites were observed in patients with type 1 diabetes, implying thymic rearrangement abnormalities. Shorter templates might be favored by PCR, yet because patient and control samples were amplified and corrected together, any such skew would affect both groups equally. The naive, central memory and regulatory TCRB repertoires appeared to resemble one another more closely among patients than among healthy donors. A moderate but significant shortening of TCRB CDR3 length was observed in type 1 diabetes patients in all four CD4+ subsets.

The sample was naive CD4+ T cells from blood. Taken with the paper, the label for cell subset or site translates to: true naive CD4+ T cells. The clonotype was recovered from a woman aged 40 to 49 with type 1 diabetes. The chain is assembled from TRBV7-3 and TRBJ2-3, with 7 bases in between that match TRBD2. The DNA sequence follows: TGTGCCAGCAGCTTAATGCCAGCGGGGAGGCCCACAGATACGCAGTATTTT. This is translated as CASSLMPAGRPTDTQYF.